This paragraph covers one TCR beta chain sequence. What it binds is unknown. Unique molecular identifiers were present in the TCR beta cDNA libraries. Yield was roughly 0.5 million cDNA molecules from approximately 0.91 to 9.4 million T cells. TCRdb used MiXCR to reprocess the PCR reads, holding one entry per CDR3 protein. The repertoire holds 350,000 to 450,000 distinct CDR3 sequences, roughly 35% seen once, with under 15% in the top ten. This sample was taken from a study of post-analysis software for immune sequencing data. Study summary: Some patients lacked subtype; others had relapsing-remitting, secondary progressive or progressive-relapsing disease. Notes on the study in general: Five TRBV segments, including TRBV5-6, TRBV5-1 and TRBV20-1, were more frequent in patients than controls. There was significantly lower normalized Chao1 diversity in multiple sclerosis patients than in controls.

Germline V CDR1 and CDR2: MNHEY, SMNVEV (reference sequence). There are 16 residues in the CDR3. The ends were cut back, 3 bases at V and 3 bases at J, with 18 bases in the middle. The TCR sequence derives from a girl aged 5 to 17 with multiple sclerosis. The rearrangement uses TRBV27 and TRBJ2-7; a possible D gene is TRBD2 (7 bases). Sequencing input: blood. CDR3 nucleotide sequence: TGTGCCAGCAGTTTCCACTGGAGGCGGGGGCGCTACGAGCAGTACTTC. Encoded protein: CASSFHWRRGRYEQYF.